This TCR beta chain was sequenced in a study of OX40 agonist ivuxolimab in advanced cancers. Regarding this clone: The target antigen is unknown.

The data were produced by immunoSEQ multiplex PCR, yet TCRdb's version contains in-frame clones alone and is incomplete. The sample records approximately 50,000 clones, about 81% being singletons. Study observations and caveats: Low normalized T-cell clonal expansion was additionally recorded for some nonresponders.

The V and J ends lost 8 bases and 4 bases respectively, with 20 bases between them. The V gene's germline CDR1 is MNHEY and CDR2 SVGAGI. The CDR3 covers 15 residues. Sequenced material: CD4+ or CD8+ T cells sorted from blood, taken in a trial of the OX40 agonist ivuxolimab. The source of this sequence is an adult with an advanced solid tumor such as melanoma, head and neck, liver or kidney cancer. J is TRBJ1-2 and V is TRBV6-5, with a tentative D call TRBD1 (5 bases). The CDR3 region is CASRGGERNLYGYTF. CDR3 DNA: TGTGCCAGCCGGGGGGGAGAGAGAAATCTCTATGGCTACACCTTC.